What follows are 9 T cell receptor beta chains derived from one specimen sequenced in a study of read filtering for tumor transcriptome and immune sequencing. From 300 to 400 ng of RNA, a library with molecular barcoded alpha/delta and beta/gamma adaptors was made. TCRdb analysed the reads with MiXCR anew, one entry per CDR3 protein. The table includes 85,000 to 100,000 distinct CDR3 sequences, 20% to 25% detected once. The specimen sequenced was a population of CD138-negative cells sorted from bone marrow. These receptors were taken from a donor at least 40 years old with multiple myeloma.

This clonotype was detected only a few times. V is TRBV6-5 and J is TRBJ2-3; 9 positions agree with TRBD2. V was pared by 4 bases and J by 2 bases, with 10 bases of the junction left unmatched. The CDR3 extends over 17 amino acids. The germline gives CDR1 MNHEY, CDR2 SVGAGI. CDR3 in amino acids: CASSSGFAGGPTDTQYF. In DNA, the CDR3 is TGTGCCAGCAGTTCAGGGTTTGCGGGGGGGCCCACAGATACGCAGTATTTT.

This clonotype was observed a handful of times. V gene TRBV9 combines with J gene TRBJ2-5; D possibly uses TRBD1 or TRBD2 (5 bases each). CDR1 and CDR2 from the germline V gene are SGDLS and YYNGEE. V lost 2 bases, J lost 4 bases, and 12 bases lay in between. The CDR3 extends over 14 amino acids. The CDR3 sequence: CASSVGTGRETQYF. CDR3 coding DNA: TGTGCCAGCAGCGTTGGGACGGGCCGAGAGACCCAGTACTTC.

Of note for this clonotype: A much larger clonotype is one base distant, so this may be a read error. This sequence joins TRBV5-1 and TRBJ2-2; maybe TRBD2 (5 bases). In germline, CDR1 is SGHRS, CDR2 YFSETQ. CDR3 length equals 14 residues. CDR3 in amino acids: CASSFGMFTGEPFF. Here the CDR3 DNA reads TGCGCCAGCAGCTTCGGCATGTTCACCGGGGAGCCGTTTTTT.

This clonotype was observed at least ten times. The rearrangement uses TRBV5-4 and TRBJ1-1, with a possible D match to TRBD1 (5 bases). Deletions cut 4 bases from V and 9 bases from J, with 16 bases between. CDR1 is SGHNT and CDR2 is YYREEE in the germline V gene (reference sequence). This CDR3 comprises 13 residues. The CDR3 loop is CASSGGDVRKAFF. As DNA, the CDR3 is TGTGCCAGCAGCGGAGGGGACGTTCGAAAAGCTTTCTTT.

This rearrangement joins TRBV7-3 to TRBJ2-1; no clear D gene. V lost 3 bases and J 0 bases, leaving 9 bases between the germline ends. Germline V gene data show CDR1 as SGHTA and CDR2 as FQGTGA. The CDR3 contains 15 residues. The DNA for the CDR3 is TGTGCCAGCAGCTTCGGGCCGAACTCCTACAATGAGCAGTTCTTC. This codes for CASSFGPNSYNEQFF.

To note about this clonotype: The final CDR3 position lacks the conserved phenylalanine or tryptophan, pointing to a likely read error. The chain recombines TRBV7-8 with TRBJ2-3; no reliable D call. Trimming removed 4 bases from V and 5 bases from J, with 10 bases in between. The germline V gene has CDR1 SGHVS and CDR2 FQNEAQ. This CDR3 contains 13 residues. The DNA for the CDR3 is TGTGCCAGCAGCTATAATCGGGTAGATACGCAGTATCTT. This encodes CASSYNRVDTQYL.

This chain uses TRBV19 with TRBJ1-5; D is unclear. Germline CDR1 reads LNHDA; CDR2 reads SQIVND (reference sequence). The CDR3 consists of 16 residues. Deletions cut 7 bases from V and 2 bases from J, with 18 bases between. CDR3 sequence: CASKSLGRNGNQPQHF. The CDR3 DNA reads as TGTGCCAGTAAATCCCTAGGAAGAAATGGCAATCAGCCCCAGCATTTT.

A note on this clonotype: A much larger clone differs from this one at a single base, so this may be a read error. The CDR3 is CASNAPNQPRHF. CDR3 coding DNA: TGTGCCAGCAACGCACCCAATCAGCCCCGGCATTTT. The chain uses TRBV28 and TRBJ1-5; D is unclear. From germline, CDR1 is MDHEN and CDR2 SYDVKM. This CDR3 is 12 amino acids long.

As to this clonotype: This may come from a read error, since a much larger clone is one base off. The CDR3 sequence is CASSGTAYSEQFF. The CDR3 DNA follows: TGTGCCAGTAGTGGGACAGCGTACAGTGAGCAGTTCTTC. The V and J genes are TRBV19 and TRBJ2-1; 7 positions match TRBD1. The CDR3 covers 13 residues. Germline loops: CDR1 LNHDA, CDR2 SQIVND (reference sequence).